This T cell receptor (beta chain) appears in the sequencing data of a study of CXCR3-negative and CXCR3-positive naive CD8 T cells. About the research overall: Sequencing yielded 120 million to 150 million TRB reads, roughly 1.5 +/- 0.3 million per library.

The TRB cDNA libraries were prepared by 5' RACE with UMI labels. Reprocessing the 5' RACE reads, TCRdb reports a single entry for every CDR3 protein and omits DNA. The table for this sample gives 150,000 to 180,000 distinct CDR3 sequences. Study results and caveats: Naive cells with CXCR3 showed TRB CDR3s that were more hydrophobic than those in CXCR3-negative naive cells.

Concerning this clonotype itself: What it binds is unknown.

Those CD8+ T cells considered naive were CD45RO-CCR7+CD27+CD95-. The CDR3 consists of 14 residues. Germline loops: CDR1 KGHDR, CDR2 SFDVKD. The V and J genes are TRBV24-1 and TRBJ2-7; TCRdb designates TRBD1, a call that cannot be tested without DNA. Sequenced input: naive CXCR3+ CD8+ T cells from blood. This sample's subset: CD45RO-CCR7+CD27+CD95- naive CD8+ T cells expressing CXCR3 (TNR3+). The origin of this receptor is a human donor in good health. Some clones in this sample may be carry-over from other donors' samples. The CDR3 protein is CATAAGAPYYEQYF.